Below, 16 T cell receptor beta chains from the same sample are listed, as sequenced in a study of blood T cell repertoires in COVID-19. Data came from immunoSEQ multiplex PCR; TCRdb stores just in-frame clones and leaves some out. The data hold 130,000 to 150,000 clones, with 80% to 90% observed a single time. The sequenced sample consisted of peripheral blood. These receptors were obtained from a man between 50 and 59 years old who had recovered from COVID-19.

The V and J genes are TRBV6-5 and TRBJ1-2, with TRBD1 matching 8 bases. After removal of 2 bases from V and 4 bases from J, the junction contained 9 bases not matched to a gene. The CDR3 covers 16 residues. Germline-derived CDR1 and CDR2 are MNHEY and SVGAGI. The CDR3 is CASSYRTGSGGYGYTF. The CDR3 DNA is TGTGCCAGCAGTTACAGGACAGGGTCGGGGGGCTATGGCTACACCTTC.

The rearrangement uses TRBV5-1 and TRBJ2-2; 8 bases map to TRBD2. With 4 bases clipped from V and 4 bases from J, the junction kept 12 bases outside the gene matches. CDR3 length: 17 residues. Germline V gene data show CDR1 as SGHRS and CDR2 as YFSETQ. The CDR3 DNA sequence: TGCGCCAGCAGCCCCCGTCCTCCCGGGGGGGGCACCGGGGAGCTGTTTTTT. This encodes CASSPRPPGGGTGELFF.

This chain uses TRBV30 with TRBJ1-4; 9 positions agree with TRBD1. With 1 base clipped from V and 7 bases from J, the junction kept 4 bases outside the gene matches. Germline-derived CDR1 and CDR2 are GTSNPN and SVGIG (reference sequence). The CDR3 consists of 14 residues. The CDR3 DNA sequence: TGTGCCTGGAGTGAAGGGGACAGGGCTGAAAAACTGTTTTTT. Its protein is CAWSEGDRAEKLFF.

This chain connects TRBV7-9 to TRBJ2-3; possibly TRBD1 for D (6 bases). This CDR3 region has 17 residues. The V end lost 2 bases, the J end lost 2 bases, and 17 bases lay between the germline ends. Germline V lookup: CDR1 SEHNR, CDR2 FQNEAQ (reference sequence). Here the CDR3 reads CASSLSTGIGHTDTQYF. CDR3 DNA: TGTGCCAGCAGCTTATCAACAGGGATCGGTCACACAGATACGCAGTATTTT.

The rearrangement links TRBV4-2 to TRBJ2-7, with a tentative D call TRBD1 (5 bases). V lost 1 base, J lost 7 bases, and 8 bases lay in between. The CDR3 spans 12 residues. Germline V gene sequence: CDR1 LGHNA, CDR2 YNFKEQ. CDR3 sequence: CASSQVRGEQYF. The CDR3 nucleotides are TGTGCCAGCAGCCAAGTTAGGGGAGAGCAGTACTTC.

The chain links TRBV7-9 to TRBJ2-5; maybe TRBD2 (5 bases). CDR3 length equals 13 residues. V dropped 3 bases and J dropped 5 bases, with 10 bases sitting between them. CDR1 and CDR2 (germline): SEHNR, FQNEAQ (reference sequence). Written as DNA, the CDR3 is TGTGCCAGCAGCTTGGCTAGCAGCGAGACCCAGTACTTC. Translation gives CASSLASSETQYF.

The chain joins TRBV11-3 to TRBJ2-6, with 11 bases fitting TRBD2. Per the germline V gene, CDR1 is SGHNT and CDR2 is YENEEA. The CDR3 contains 20 residues. V shed 3 bases and J 3 bases; nucleotides not matched to a gene: 13. CDR3 sequence (DNA): TGTGCCAGCAGCTTCCTCGGGATAGCGGGGGGGCAAAATGGGGCCAACGTCCTGACTTTC. Amino acid sequence: CASSFLGIAGGQNGANVLTF.

The chain combines TRBV7-2 with TRBJ2-3; D might be TRBD2 (6 bases). The CDR3 has 17 amino acids. The germline V and J ends were trimmed by 5 bases and 0 bases, with 18 bases remaining between them. Germline V CDR1 and CDR2: SGHTA, FQGNSA. CDR3 in amino acids: CASSPRGGMISTDTQYF. The CDR3 region has the DNA TGTGCCAGCAGCCCCCGTGGAGGGATGATTAGCACAGATACGCAGTATTTT. The variable domain in full, completed from reference TRBV7-2 and TRBJ2-3, reads GAGVSQSPSNKVTEKGKDVELRCDPISGHTALYWYRQSLGQGLEFLIYFQGNSAPDKSGLPSDRFSAERTGGSVSTLTIQRTQQEDSAVYLCASSPRGGMISTDTQYFGPGTRLTVL.

V gene TRBV11-2 combines with J gene TRBJ1-1; 10 bases align to TRBD1. The germline V gene has CDR1 SGHAT and CDR2 FQNNGV. The CDR3 totals 13 residues. The V segment lost 1 base and the J segment 7 bases; nucleotides outside the gene matches: 0. The CDR3 region is CASSLGTGGEAFF. The CDR3 DNA reads as TGTGCCAGCAGCTTAGGGACAGGGGGTGAAGCTTTCTTT.

The sample holds one count of this clone. The genes are TRBV5-8 and TRBJ2-5; 16 nucleotides align to TRBD2. Germline-derived CDR1 and CDR2 are SGHTS and YDEGEE. There are 17 residues in the CDR3. J lost 5 bases, V lost 4 bases, and 8 bases had no gene match. The CDR3 DNA reads TGTGCCAGCAGCCCCGGGACTAGCGGGGGGGCGAAGGAGACCCAGTACTTC. It specifies CASSPGTSGGAKETQYF.

The chain is built from TRBV4-2 and TRBJ1-4; D not certain. The CDR3 contains 17 residues. V shed 6 bases and J shed 8 bases, with 25 bases lying between them. CDR1 and CDR2 (germline): LGHNA, YNFKEQ. The chain's CDR3 is CASSQRAEGIHKEKLFF. In nucleotides, the CDR3 is TGTGCCAGCAGTCAGCGGGCCGAAGGGATTCATAAGGAAAAACTGTTTTTT.

This sequence joins TRBV6-5 and TRBJ1-4; D call uncertain. CDR1 and CDR2 (germline): MNHEY, SVGAGI. The CDR3 covers 15 residues. V was clipped by 2 bases and J by 2 bases, with 9 bases between them. CDR3 bases: TGTGCCAGCAGTTACGAATGGGCCACTAATGAAAAACTGTTTTTT. It yields the protein CASSYEWATNEKLFF.

This sequence joins TRBV5-5 and TRBJ1-4; the D gene is possibly TRBD1 (6 bases). CDR3 length: 15 residues. From germline, CDR1 is SGHKS and CDR2 YYEKEE (reference sequence). Deletions cut 2 bases from V and 3 bases from J, with 11 bases between. The CDR3 DNA reads as TGTGCCAGCAGCTTCTTCCAGGGGTCTAATGAAAAACTGTTTTTT. As protein: CASSFFQGSNEKLFF.

This chain uses TRBV7-2 with TRBJ1-2, with a possible D match to TRBD1 (5 bases). Trimming took 2 bases from V and 3 from J, leaving 10 bases between them. The CDR3 totals 14 residues. From germline, CDR1 is SGHTA and CDR2 FQGNSA. For the CDR3, the DNA is TGTGCCAGCAGCTTATCTGTCAGGGACTATGGCTACACCTTC. It encodes CASSLSVRDYGYTF.

This sequence joins TRBV19 and TRBJ2-2, with 10 positions matching TRBD1. This CDR3 contains 15 residues. Germline V gene lookup returns CDR1 LNHDA and CDR2 SQIVND (reference sequence). V lost 6 bases, J lost 5 bases, and 6 bases stayed unmatched. The CDR3 nucleotides read TGTGCCAGTAGCCGGGACAGGGGAATGACCGGGGAGCTGTTTTTT. Translated, it gives CASSRDRGMTGELFF.

The chain couples TRBV5-6 to TRBJ2-7, with 7 nucleotides matching TRBD1. J was trimmed by 7 bases and V by 4 bases; bases with no gene match: 14. Germline V CDR1 and CDR2: SGHDT, YYEEEE. This CDR3 region has 15 residues. The CDR3 DNA reads TGTGCCAGCAGCCGCAGACAGGGCTCGCAGGGGGAGCAGTACTTC. Its translation is CASSRRQGSQGEQYF. The full variable domain, in which reference TRBV5-6 and TRBJ2-7 provide the parts outside the CDR3, is DAGVTQSPTHLIKTRGQQVTLRCSPKSGHDTVSWYQQALGQGPQFIFQYYEEEERQRGNFPDRFSGHQFPNYSSELNVNALLLGDSALYLCASSRRQGSQGEQYFGPGTRLTVT.